This is a list of T cell receptor beta chains from one sample in a study of T cells in Graves' hyperthyroidism and ophthalmopathy. TCRdb independently ran MiXCR on the multiplex PCR reads; one entry per CDR3 protein. The table lists some 250,000 distinct CDR3 sequences, about 15% of them singletons. The sequencing sample was made of blood. Receptors originate from a woman between 40 and 55 years old with Graves' hyperthyroidism that later progressed to Graves' ophthalmopathy. Both conserved end residues are part of each CDR3. D genes are given only for firm matches. Clone size is not always given. Where it is, it says once, few, many or a class for expanded clones.

D	length	J	V	size	DNA	CDR3
-	15	TRBJ2-1	TRBV11-2	many	TGTGCCAGCAGCTTAAGCTCAAGCCTATTTAATGAGCAGTTCTTC	CASSLSSSLFNEQFF
TRBD1	19	TRBJ2-7	TRBV5-1	-	TGCGCCAGCAGCCACCGGGACAGGGGTTTTAATAAAGATCCCGACGAGCAGTACTTC	CASSHRDRGFNKDPDEQYF
-	13	TRBJ2-7	TRBV20-1	many	TGCAGTGCTAGATTGCGTGTAACCTACGAGCAGTACTTC	CSARLRVTYEQYF
TRBD1	14	TRBJ2-1	TRBV27	many	TGTGCCAGCACCCGGACAGGTGATTACAATGAGCAGTTCTTC	CASTRTGDYNEQFF
-	14	TRBJ2-1	TRBV19	many	TGTGCCAGTACTCCGGGACAAACCCATAATGAGCAGTTCTTC	CASTPGQTHNEQFF
-	13	TRBJ1-1	TRBV3-1	many	TGTGCCAGCAGCCAAATCCGAGACACTGAAGCTTTCTTT	CASSQIRDTEAFF
-	14	TRBJ2-7	TRBV18	few	TGTGCCAGCTCGGAAGACGGGGTCCGCGACGAGCAGTACTTC	CASSEDGVRDEQYF
-	15	TRBJ2-7	TRBV14	-	TGTGCCAGCAGCCAATACCGGCAGGTAGGCTACGAGCAGTACTTC	CASSQYRQVGYEQYF
-	13	TRBJ2-1	TRBV9	-	TGTGCCAGCAGCGTAGAAACTCACAATGAGCAGTTCTTC	CASSVETHNEQFF
TRBD1	15	TRBJ1-5	TRBV7-9	many	TGTGCCAGCAGCCCGGACAGGGGCAGCAATCAGCCCCAGCATTTT	CASSPDRGSNQPQHF
-	16	TRBJ1-2	TRBV7-2	-	TGTGCCAGCAGCTTAGCGGAACAGGGAGCTAACTATGGCTACACCTTC	CASSLAEQGANYGYTF